The 24 T cell receptor beta chains in this list originate from one sample, sequenced in a study of OX40 agonist ivuxolimab in advanced cancers. TCRdb's table, derived via immunoSEQ multiplex PCR, lists solely in-frame clones and lacks some. In the table there are tens of thousands of clones, 70% to 85% of which are singletons. The sample consisted of CD4+ or CD8+ T cells sorted from blood, taken in a trial of the OX40 agonist ivuxolimab. These receptor sequences come from an adult with an advanced solid tumor such as melanoma, head and neck, liver or kidney cancer.

The chain recombines TRBV6-4 with TRBJ1-2, with a possible D match to TRBD1 (6 bases). Germline CDR1 and CDR2: MRHNA and SNTAGT. V gave up 6 bases and J gave up 8 bases, with 25 bases separating them. This CDR3 comprises 16 residues. The CDR3 spells CASSFGGSGDVAGYTF. CDR3 DNA sequence: TGTGCCAGCAGCTTCGGGGGCTCAGGGGACGTCGCGGGCTACACCTTC.

The CDR3 DNA reads as TGTGCCAGCAGCTTTTCGACGGGAGTCGTGTTCTTC. Translating gives CASSFSTGVVFF. The chain combines TRBV11-2 with TRBJ2-1; possibly TRBD2 for D (6 bases). This CDR3 spans 12 amino acids. The V gene's germline CDR1 is SGHAT and CDR2 FQNNGV. V was cut by 3 bases and J by 15 bases, with 15 bases left in between.

The chain joins TRBV27 to TRBJ2-7; weak D call: TRBD1 (5 bases). This CDR3 has 14 residues. Germline V gives CDR1 MNHEY, CDR2 SMNVEV (reference sequence). Deletions cut 2 bases from V and 0 bases from J, with 8 bases between. The CDR3 coding sequence is TGTGCCAGCAGTTTACAGGGCAGCTCCTACGAGCAGTACTTC. Protein product: CASSLQGSSYEQYF.

The rearrangement joins TRBV5-4 to TRBJ2-2; 7 bases are shared with TRBD1. Germline V CDR1 and CDR2: SGHNT, YYREEE (reference sequence). This CDR3 has 12 residues. Trimming removed 4 bases from V and 8 bases from J; junction bases left unmatched: 2. The CDR3 coding sequence is TGTGCCAGCAGCCCGGGACAGGGGGAGCTGTTTTTT. Amino acid sequence: CASSPGQGELFF.

This chain connects TRBV7-2 to TRBJ2-5, with 10 bases fitting TRBD2. V shed 5 bases and J 7 bases; nucleotides not matched to a gene: 10. The CDR3 loop spans 15 amino acids. Per germline, CDR1 SGHTA and CDR2 FQGNSA. The CDR3 coding sequence is TGTGCCAGCAGCACCACCGGGACTAGCGAAGCGACCCAGTACTTC. It codes for CASSTTGTSEATQYF.

The chain is built from TRBV5-1 and TRBJ2-6; D is possibly TRBD2 (5 bases). The germline V and J ends were trimmed by 1 base and 4 bases, with 9 bases remaining between them. This CDR3 spans 15 amino acids. Germline CDR1 is SGHRS and CDR2 is YFSETQ. The CDR3 region is CASSLIGEGANVLTF. The CDR3 bases are TGCGCCAGCAGCTTGATCGGGGAAGGGGCCAACGTCCTGACTTTC.

This chain uses TRBV5-1 with TRBJ2-1; 10 bases are shared with TRBD2. Losses at the gene ends were 1 base for V and 4 bases for J; bases not matched to a gene: 2. The germline gives CDR1 SGHRS, CDR2 YFSETQ. The CDR3 spans 15 residues. The CDR3 reads CASSLTSGVYNEQFF. In DNA form, the CDR3 reads TGCGCCAGCAGCTTGACTAGCGGGGTTTACAATGAGCAGTTCTTC.

This chain links TRBV6-1 with TRBJ1-6; the D gene is possibly TRBD1 (5 bases). CDR1 MNHNS and CDR2 SASEGT come from the germline V gene. Trimming took 7 bases from V and 6 from J, leaving 16 bases between them. The CDR3 loop spans 15 amino acids. CDR3 residues: CASISTGTGNSPLHF. For the CDR3, the DNA is TGTGCCAGCATTTCAACCGGGACCGGTAATTCACCCCTCCACTTT.

As to this clone: The junction shows a germline mismatch at one end, possibly a read error. The rearrangement joins TRBV6-1 to TRBJ2-1; 9 bases align to TRBD2. Germline V gene data show CDR1 as MNHNS and CDR2 as SASEGT. This CDR3 comprises 15 residues. CDR3 amino acids: CASRESSGSTNEQFF. The CDR3 DNA is TGTGCCAGCCGTGAAAGTAGCGGGAGTACCAATGAGCAGTTCTTC.

This chain uses TRBV18 with TRBJ2-7; TRBD1 aligns across 10 bases. V shed 6 bases, J shed 4 bases, and the junction held 9 bases outside the gene matches. CDR1 KGHSH and CDR2 LQKENI come from the germline V gene. This CDR3 region has 15 residues. The CDR3 loop reads CASSLGTGVVYEQYV. The DNA for the CDR3 is TGTGCCAGCTCCCTGGGGACAGGGGTGGTATACGAGCAGTACGTC.

In this sample, this clone turned up once. V is TRBV6-6 and J is TRBJ1-1; D remains ambiguous. Germline V lookup: CDR1 MNHNY, CDR2 SVGAGI (reference sequence). This CDR3 is 13 amino acids long. The germline V and J ends were trimmed by 2 bases and 3 bases, with 7 bases remaining between them. The CDR3 here is CASSYSTYTEAFF. The CDR3 DNA reads TGTGCCAGCAGTTACAGCACGTACACTGAAGCTTTCTTT.

V gene TRBV28 combines with J gene TRBJ2-4; 8 nucleotides align to TRBD2. Trimming removed 5 bases from V and 5 bases from J; junction bases left unmatched: 5. Germline V lookup: CDR1 MDHEN, CDR2 SYDVKM. The CDR3 covers 14 residues. CDR3 nucleotide sequence: TGTGCCAGCAGTCCCGGGGGGGAGCAAAACATTCAGTACTTC. Protein product: CASSPGGEQNIQYF. The variable domain in full, with the rest retrieved from reference TRBV28 and TRBJ2-4, is DVKVTQSSRYLVKRTGEKVFLECVQDMDHENMFWYRQDPGLGLRLIYFSYDVKMKEKGDIPEGYSVSREKKERFSLILESASTNQTSMYLCASSPGGEQNIQYFGAGTRLSVL.

The J gene is TRBJ1-1, the V gene TRBV9; D is uncertain. The V gene lost 0 bases and the J gene lost 1 base, with 7 bases spanning the gap. This CDR3 spans 14 amino acids. Germline V lookup: CDR1 SGDLS, CDR2 YYNGEE. This chain's CDR3 is CASSVGNQNTEAFF. DNA for the CDR3: TGTGCCAGCAGCGTAGGCAATCAGAACACTGAAGCTTTCTTT. Full variable domain (remainder filled in from reference TRBV9 and TRBJ1-1): DSGVTQTPKHLITATGQRVTLRCSPRSGDLSVYWYQQSLDQGLQFLIQYYNGEERAKGNILERFSAQQFPDLHSELNLSSLELGDSALYFCASSVGNQNTEAFFGQGTRLTVV.

Sample share makes this clone medium-sized. The V and J genes are TRBV28 and TRBJ2-7; TRBD2 matches 14 bases. V was clipped by 6 bases and J by 0 bases; unmatched bases: 10. Germline lookup yields CDR1 MDHEN and CDR2 SYDVKM. The CDR3 totals 18 residues. CDR3 nucleotides: TGTGCCAGCAGCCTCGGGACTAGCGGGGGCGTAAGCTCCTACGAGCAGTACGTC. Translating it yields CASSLGTSGGVSSYEQYV.

V and J are TRBV28 and TRBJ2-5, with D maybe TRBD1 (5 bases). Germline CDR1 and CDR2: MDHEN and SYDVKM. V lost 1 base and J 2 bases, leaving 8 bases between the germline ends. This CDR3 is 14 amino acids long. The CDR3 spells CASSLLGVQETQYF. The DNA for the CDR3 is TGTGCCAGCAGTTTATTAGGGGTGCAAGAGACCCAGTACTTC. Supplemented by reference TRBV28 and TRBJ2-5, the full variable domain reads DVKVTQSSRYLVKRTGEKVFLECVQDMDHENMFWYRQDPGLGLRLIYFSYDVKMKEKGDIPEGYSVSREKKERFSLILESASTNQTSMYLCASSLLGVQETQYFGPGTRLLVL.

The chain carries TRBV6-5 and TRBJ2-7; 7 bases fit TRBD2. Trimming removed 5 bases from V and 5 bases from J; junction bases left unmatched: 12. The germline CDR1 and CDR2 sequences are MNHEY and SVGAGI. The CDR3 runs 15 residues. CDR3 residues: CASSQPGGGSDEQYF. For the CDR3, the DNA is TGTGCCAGCAGTCAGCCCGGGGGAGGGAGCGACGAGCAGTACTTC.

The chain employs TRBV28 and TRBJ1-1; unclear D gene. V shed 5 bases and J shed 8 bases, with 9 bases lying between them. Germline V gene data show CDR1 as MDHEN and CDR2 as SYDVKM. The CDR3 loop spans 11 amino acids. CDR3 region: CASSRPREAFF. DNA for the CDR3: TGTGCCAGCAGTCGTCCGAGAGAAGCTTTCTTT.

This clone came up a few times. The chain recombines TRBV5-1 with TRBJ1-2; the match to TRBD1 covers 7 bases. The CDR3 is made up of 12 amino acids. The germline CDR1 and CDR2 sequences are SGHRS and YFSETQ. The ends lost 4 bases at V and 6 bases at J; junction bases unmatched: 3. The DNA of the CDR3 is TGCGCCAGCAGCCCGGGGACAGATGGCTACACCTTC. Its translation: CASSPGTDGYTF.

The chain carries TRBV19 and TRBJ1-1; D unclear. Germline V lookup: CDR1 LNHDA, CDR2 SQIVND (reference sequence). The CDR3 has 16 residues. V was shortened by 7 bases and J by 0 bases, with 18 bases between the two germline ends. The CDR3 region has the DNA TGTGCCAGTAAGGGTAGGGAAGGGCTGGTGAACACTGAAGCTTTCTTT. It is translated as CASKGREGLVNTEAFF.

V usage is TRBV30 and J usage is TRBJ1-2, with D uncertain. The CDR3 is made up of 14 amino acids. Germline loops: CDR1 GTSNPN, CDR2 SVGIG (reference sequence). V lost 5 bases and J 7 bases, leaving 20 bases between the germline ends. DNA of the CDR3: TGTGCCTGGCTCCGGAAGGGTATATATCGTGGCTACACCTTC. Protein: CAWLRKGIYRGYTF.

This rearrangement joins TRBV9 to TRBJ1-2; 10 bases fit TRBD1. V shed 0 bases, J shed 7 bases, and the junction held 6 bases outside the gene matches. From germline, CDR1 is SGDLS and CDR2 YYNGEE. The CDR3 runs to 15 residues. CDR3 sequence: CASSVGPTGGFGYTF. Here the CDR3 DNA reads TGTGCCAGCAGCGTAGGACCGACAGGGGGCTTTGGCTACACCTTC.

A note on this clone: Within the sample, other DNA sequences also encode this same CDR3. The chain uses TRBV28 and TRBJ1-4, with a tentative D call TRBD1 (5 bases). Germline lookup yields CDR1 MDHEN and CDR2 SYDVKM. Trimming shortened V by 8 bases and J by 7 bases, and 11 bases separated the two germline ends. This CDR3 is built from 12 residues. DNA for the CDR3: TGTGCCAGCGTTTCCGGGGGTGAAAAACTGTTTTTT. This sequence encodes CASVSGGEKLFF.

The gene calls are TRBV6-6 and TRBJ1-3; D may be TRBD1 (6 bases). Germline V gene sequence: CDR1 MNHNY, CDR2 SVGAGI (reference sequence). Trimming pared 2 bases from V and 0 bases from J, leaving 8 bases between. The CDR3 is 15 residues long. The CDR3 sequence: CASSYPRGSGNTIYF. CDR3 coding DNA: TGTGCCAGCAGTTACCCCAGGGGCTCTGGAAACACCATATATTTT.

The chain employs TRBV6-5 and TRBJ2-6, with D maybe TRBD1 (6 bases). The V gene's germline CDR1 is MNHEY and CDR2 SVGAGI. The V end lost 4 bases, the J end lost 1 base, and 8 bases lay between the germline ends. The CDR3 is made up of 15 amino acids. DNA of the CDR3: TGTGCCAGCAGTTTCAGGGGATCTGGGGCCAACGTCCTGACTTTC. It specifies CASSFRGSGANVLTF.